These 24 T cell receptor beta chains were sequenced from one sample in a study of blood T cells in healthy people across ages. Alongside a J-beta primer mix, a sample-barcoded 5' primer served in a second PCR lasting about 7 to 12 cycles. TCRdb recomputed calls from the 5' RACE reads with MiXCR, one row per CDR3 protein. The data contain 1.2 million to 1.5 million distinct CDR3 sequences, around 55% of them seen just once; the ten biggest clones take up 5% to 7%. Sequencing was performed on blood. These TCRs come from a man aged 18 to 30 in good health.

This rearrangement joins TRBV12-3 or TRBV12-4 to TRBJ2-7; 7 bases agree with TRBD1. The junction had 5 bases not matched to a gene; V was cut back by 6 bases and J by 0 bases. This CDR3 spans 14 amino acids. The CDR3 here is CASSQGDVSYEQYF. CDR3 nucleotide sequence: TGTGCCAGCAGCCAGGGGGACGTCTCCTACGAGCAGTACTTC.

The genes are TRBV29-1 and TRBJ2-1; weak D call: TRBD2 (5 bases). This CDR3 spans 14 amino acids. Germline CDR1 SQVTM, CDR2 ANQGSEA. V lost 6 bases, J lost 7 bases, and 19 bases lay in between. The CDR3 reads CSVPCRTVTNEQFF. The CDR3 region has the DNA TGCAGCGTCCCCTGCCGGACTGTGACGAATGAGCAGTTCTTC.

Comment on this clonotype: At one of its ends the junction is not consistent with the germline gene, which may arise from a read error. This sequence joins TRBV7-7 and TRBJ2-1; D is undetermined. There are 13 residues in the CDR3. From germline, CDR1 is SSHAT and CDR2 FNYEAQ (reference sequence). The CDR3 loop is CASSLALGSEQFF. The CDR3 nucleotides read TGTGCTAGCAGCTTAGCCCTGGGATCTGAGCAGTTCTTC. Supplemented by reference TRBV7-7 and TRBJ2-1, the full variable domain reads GAGVSQSPRYKVTKRGQDVTLRCDPISSHATLYWYQQALGQGPEFLTYFNYEAQPDKSGLPSDRFSAERPEGSISTLTIQRTEQRDSAMYRCASSLALGSEQFFGPGTRLTVL.

This sequence joins TRBV4-3 and TRBJ2-2; 11 bases are shared with TRBD2. The V and J ends lost 4 bases and 6 bases, in that order; junction bases with no gene match: 13. The CDR3 has 18 amino acids. Germline V gene lookup returns CDR1 LGHNA and CDR2 YSLEER. The chain's CDR3 is CASSRTSIGTSGAGELFF. CDR3 DNA: TGCGCCAGCAGCCGGACAAGTATAGGGACTAGCGGCGCCGGGGAGCTGTTTTTT.

This rearrangement joins TRBV27 to TRBJ2-7, with TRBD2 identical over 9 bases. This CDR3 has 17 amino acids. With 7 bases clipped from V and 4 bases from J, the junction kept 17 bases outside the gene matches. Per germline, CDR1 MNHEY and CDR2 SMNVEV (reference sequence). The CDR3 sequence: CASTPFGRTSDHYEQYF. In DNA, the CDR3 is TGTGCCAGCACCCCATTTGGGCGGACTAGCGATCATTACGAGCAGTACTTC.

This clonotype appeared a few times. V gene TRBV7-2 combines with J gene TRBJ1-2; D might be TRBD1 (5 bases). Trimming removed 0 bases from V and 6 bases from J, with 11 bases in between. This CDR3 contains 14 residues. Germline V CDR1 and CDR2: SGHTA, FQGNSA. CDR3 DNA: TGTGCCAGCAGCTTAGCCATCGACAGTGATGGCTACACCTTC. It codes for CASSLAIDSDGYTF.

The chain employs TRBV4-1 and TRBJ2-7; D is possibly TRBD2 (5 bases). This CDR3 region has 16 residues. The V gene lost 4 bases and the J gene lost 0 bases, with 16 bases spanning the gap. Per germline, CDR1 MGHRA and CDR2 YSYEKL. As DNA, the CDR3 is TGCGCCAGCAGCCCGGCGGGTGGCGGATACTCCTACGAGCAGTACTTC. It specifies CASSPAGGGYSYEQYF.

V is TRBV7-9 and J is TRBJ2-3; D remains ambiguous. The germline gives CDR1 SEHNR, CDR2 FQNEAQ (reference sequence). The CDR3 is made up of 14 amino acids. Trimming removed 3 bases from V and 4 bases from J, with 11 bases in between. The CDR3 protein is CASSFLGLADTQYF. CDR3 in DNA: TGTGCCAGCAGCTTCCTCGGCCTGGCAGATACGCAGTATTTT.

Turning to this clonotype: Germline is not matched at one junction end, which may reflect a read error. The chain carries TRBV10-3 and TRBJ1-4; the D is unclear. The CDR3 contains 15 residues. Germline V gives CDR1 ENHRY, CDR2 SYGVKD. The CDR3 is CAVSERQATNEKLFF. DNA of the CDR3: TGTGCCGTCAGTGAAAGGCAGGCAACTAATGAAAAACTGTTTTTT.

Only a few counts were recorded for this clonotype. The gene calls are TRBV7-9 and TRBJ1-5; D is ambiguous. The CDR3 length is 13 residues. In germline, CDR1 is SEHNR, CDR2 FQNEAQ (reference sequence). V lost 7 bases to trimming and J lost 9 bases, with 16 bases between them. The CDR3 sequence: CASTPNEGGPQHF. The CDR3 DNA follows: TGTGCCAGCACCCCCAACGAGGGTGGGCCCCAGCATTTT.

This chain links TRBV4-1 with TRBJ2-1; TRBD1 or TRBD2 may be the D gene (5 bases each). The CDR3 extends over 12 amino acids. Germline V gene sequence: CDR1 MGHRA, CDR2 YSYEKL. V was shortened by 4 bases and J by 7 bases, with 8 bases between the two germline ends. The CDR3 is CASSREGNEQFF. The DNA for the CDR3 is TGCGCCAGCAGCCGCGAGGGGAATGAGCAGTTCTTC.

This chain joins TRBV6-6 and TRBJ2-5; TRBD1 is a possible D gene (6 bases). The germline V gene has CDR1 MNHNY and CDR2 SVGAGI (reference sequence). This CDR3 has 16 residues. The V gene lost 6 bases and the J gene lost 0 bases, with 17 bases spanning the gap. The DNA for the CDR3 is TGTGCCAGCAGCGTTCCCGGGACATTGTACCAAGAGACCCAGTACTTC. Protein product: CASSVPGTLYQETQYF.

The chain has TRBV4-3 and TRBJ2-1; TRBD1 agrees at 7 bases. This CDR3 spans 13 amino acids. Germline CDR1 reads LGHNA; CDR2 reads YSLEER. V lost 2 bases to trimming and J lost 9 bases; unmatched junction nucleotides: 4. DNA of the CDR3: TGCGCCAGCAGCCAAAGACAGGGTTTTGAGCAGTTCTTC. This translates into CASSQRQGFEQFF.

This clonotype was recorded a few times. V and J are TRBV13 and TRBJ2-3; D is unresolved. The CDR3 loop spans 13 amino acids. Germline-derived CDR1 and CDR2 are PRHDT and FYEKMQ (reference sequence). Deletions cut 3 bases from V and 6 bases from J, with 10 bases between. The CDR3 DNA is TGTGCCAGCAGCTTGACCGAGAAGGATACGCAGTATTTT. This codes for CASSLTEKDTQYF.

V and J are TRBV20-1 and TRBJ2-5, with 12 bases aligning to TRBD2. J was trimmed by 7 bases and V by 5 bases; bases with no gene match: 14. This CDR3 is built from 16 residues. Germline CDR1 reads DFQATT; CDR2 reads SNEGSKA (reference sequence). CDR3 nucleotides: TGCAGTGCTCGACTAGCGGGAGAAGTCGGATTCGGGACCCAGTACTTC. Protein product: CSARLAGEVGFGTQYF.

The chain carries TRBV20-1 and TRBJ2-7; D uncertain. Between the trimmed V and J ends, which lost 2 bases and 4 bases, there was a span of 6 bases. From germline, CDR1 is DFQATT and CDR2 SNEGSKA (reference sequence). The CDR3 is made up of 11 amino acids. CDR3 coding DNA: TGCAGTGCTAGAAAGGATTACGAGCAGTACTTC. Residues: CSARKDYEQYF.

This chain links TRBV27 with TRBJ2-1; D may correspond to TRBD1 or TRBD2 (5 bases each). V gave up 10 bases and J gave up 8 bases, with 18 bases separating them. The CDR3 runs to 13 residues. The V gene's germline CDR1 is MNHEY and CDR2 SMNVEV (reference sequence). CDR3 loop: CATRGSIRDEQFF. The CDR3, as DNA: TGTGCCACCCGGGGCTCAATTAGAGATGAGCAGTTCTTC.

This chain links TRBV20-1 with TRBJ2-6; 8 bases line up with TRBD1. This CDR3 has 16 residues. Germline CDR1 and CDR2: DFQATT and SNEGSKA (reference sequence). Trimming took 4 bases from V and 4 from J; bases not matched to a gene: 9. CDR3 sequence: CSAIAQGALGANVLTF. The CDR3 DNA reads as TGCAGTGCTATCGCCCAGGGGGCGCTGGGGGCCAACGTCCTGACTTTC.

This sequence joins TRBV5-1 and TRBJ2-3, with unresolved D. Trimming cost V 4 bases and J 0 bases, with 12 bases left between them. The germline gives CDR1 SGHRS, CDR2 YFSETQ. This CDR3 has 15 amino acids. CDR3 loop: CASSPLVGSTDTQYF. The CDR3 region has the DNA TGCGCCAGCAGCCCCCTTGTGGGGAGCACAGATACGCAGTATTTT.

This chain connects TRBV5-4 to TRBJ2-1; 8 bases are shared with TRBD2. The V segment lost 0 bases and the J segment 5 bases; nucleotides outside the gene matches: 10. Germline V gives CDR1 SGHNT, CDR2 YYREEE (reference sequence). This CDR3 has 17 amino acids. The CDR3 sequence: CASSLVGGLAQNNEQFF. The CDR3 DNA follows: TGTGCCAGCAGCTTGGTCGGCGGACTAGCCCAGAACAATGAGCAGTTCTTC.

The chain employs TRBV28 and TRBJ2-5; D gene unclear. The V end was cut by 0 bases, the J end by 0 bases, with 5 bases between. CDR3 length: 14 residues. The V gene's germline CDR1 is MDHEN and CDR2 SYDVKM. The CDR3 nucleotides are TGTGCCAGCAGTTTATGGGCGGACCAAGAGACCCAGTACTTC. Translating gives CASSLWADQETQYF.

The rearrangement joins TRBV27 to TRBJ2-3, with D perhaps matching TRBD1 (6 bases). Germline V gives CDR1 MNHEY, CDR2 SMNVEV (reference sequence). The CDR3 extends over 16 amino acids. Trimming took 5 bases from V and 6 from J, leaving 21 bases between them. The CDR3 DNA follows: TGTGCCAGCAGTCCCCAGACAGGCCGCTTTGGTGATACGCAGTATTTT. Encoded protein: CASSPQTGRFGDTQYF.

V is TRBV3-1 and J is TRBJ1-1; D remains ambiguous. Germline V CDR1 and CDR2: LGHDT, YNNKEL (reference sequence). The CDR3 runs 15 residues. The V and J ends lost 1 base and 6 bases respectively, with 15 bases between them. The CDR3 protein is CASSQVPALESEAFF. DNA of the CDR3: TGTGCCAGCAGCCAAGTTCCCGCTCTGGAGTCTGAAGCTTTCTTT.

The table lists this clonotype with a few counts. The rearrangement links TRBV7-2 to TRBJ2-7; tentatively, D is TRBD1 (5 bases). This CDR3 is built from 15 residues. The V gene's germline CDR1 is SGHTA and CDR2 FQGNSA. V gave up 1 base and J gave up 5 bases, with 15 bases separating them. DNA for the CDR3: TGTGCCAGCAGCTTAGAGGGGCGAAACCCGGACGAGCAGTACTTC. Translation gives CASSLEGRNPDEQYF.